Listed below are T cell receptor beta chains from one sample, sequenced in a study of blood T cell repertoires in COVID-19. Measured with immunoSEQ multiplex PCR; TCRdb has only the in-frame clones, and not every one. The sample has about 170,000 clones; under 90% are singletons. The sequencing sample was made of peripheral blood. These receptors originate from an elderly woman with active or convalescent COVID-19. Each CDR3 is given with its conserved first and last residue. D genes are given only for firm matches. The size entry is marked missing in some rows and otherwise reads once, few, many or a size class.

v_gene	abundance	d_gene	j_gene	CDR3nt	CDR3aa
TRBV5-4	-	-	TRBJ1-4	TGTGCCAGCAGCAAGCCTAACGAAAAACTGTTTTTT	CASSKPNEKLFF
TRBV5-1	-	TRBD2	TRBJ2-2	TGCGCCAGCAGCCCGGGACTAGCGGGAGGGCGGACCGGGGAGCTGTTTTTT	CASSPGLAGGRTGELFF
TRBV10-1	once	-	TRBJ2-5	TGCGCCAGCAGTCGACATATTAAAGAGACCCAGTACTTC	CASSRHIKETQYF
TRBV19	-	-	TRBJ2-5	TGTGCCAGTAGTGTAACAGGGGGGGAGGAGACCCAGTACTTC	CASSVTGGEETQYF
TRBV5-1	-	TRBD1	TRBJ2-2	TGCGCCAGCAGCCAGGACAGGGTTCGCGCCGGGGAGCTGTTTTTT	CASSQDRVRAGELFF
TRBV3-1/TRBV3-2	-	TRBD2	TRBJ2-4	TGTGCCAGCAGCGCTAGCGGGAGGAACATTCAGTACTTC	CASSASGRNIQYF
TRBV5-1	-	TRBD1	TRBJ1-1	TGCGCCAGCAGCGGCGGGACAGTGAATACTGAAGCTTTCTTT	CASSGGTVNTEAFF
TRBV9	-	TRBD2	TRBJ2-3	TGTGCCAGCAGCGCCCTAGCGGGAGCCTCGGATACGCAGTATTTT	CASSALAGASDTQYF
TRBV28	-	-	TRBJ1-2	TGTGCCAGCAAGGAAGGGGGTCCGCTCGGCTACACCTTC	CASKEGGPLGYTF
TRBV19	-	TRBD1	TRBJ1-1	TGTGCCAGTAGTATAAAGGGGGCGCGTACTGAAGCTTTCTTT	CASSIKGARTEAFF
TRBV27	-	TRBD1	TRBJ1-6	TGTGCCAGCAGGACGGACAGGGAACGATCACCCCTCCACTTT	CASRTDRERSPLHF
TRBV6-5	-	TRBD1	TRBJ2-1	TGTGCCAGCAGCACGACAGGGGGCCGACAGAATGAGCAGTTCTTC	CASSTTGGRQNEQFF
TRBV6-5	-	TRBD1	TRBJ1-1	TGTGCCAGCAGAGCCGGGACAGTGAACACTGAAGCTTTCTTT	CASRAGTVNTEAFF
TRBV19	-	-	TRBJ2-2	TGTGCCAGTAGTACTAGAGTCGGGGAGCTGTTTTTT	CASSTRVGELFF
TRBV6-6	-	-	TRBJ2-1	TGTGCCAGCAGTCCCACAGACAATGAGCAGTTCTTC	CASSPTDNEQFF
TRBV2	-	TRBD2	TRBJ2-1	TGTGCCAGCAGTGGGGTCGAGCGGGGGGACAATGAGCAGTTCTTC	CASSGVERGDNEQFF
TRBV7-8	-	-	TRBJ1-3	TGTGCCAGCAGCTTGTGGGCCTCTTTTGATAGCGACTCTGGAAACACCATATATTTT	CASSLWASFDSDSGNTIYF
TRBV19	-	-	TRBJ2-3	TGTGCCAGTAGGGGCAGGGAAACAGATACGCAGTATTTT	CASRGRETDTQYF
TRBV5-6	-	-	TRBJ2-5	TGTGCCAGCAGTCAGGACAGACAAGAGACCCAGTACTTC	CASSQDRQETQYF
TRBV10-1	-	-	TRBJ2-7	TGCGCCAGCAGTGTTGGCGGGACCGACTACGAGCAGTACTTC	CASSVGGTDYEQYF
TRBV9	-	-	TRBJ1-1	TGTGCCAGCAGCAGTGGGGGAGGGCTCACTGAAGCTTTCTTT	CASSSGGGLTEAFF
TRBV27	-	TRBD1	TRBJ2-7	TGTGCCAGCAAAACCGGGACAGGGTGGAACGAGCAGTACTTC	CASKTGTGWNEQYF
TRBV9	-	-	TRBJ1-6	TGTGCCAGCAGCCCACAGGGTTTCGGCTCCTATAATTCACCCCTCCACTTT	CASSPQGFGSYNSPLHF
TRBV5-5	-	TRBD1	TRBJ1-6	TGTGCCAGCAGCTTGGCGCAGGGGCAGGGGGTCTCACCCCTCCACTTT	CASSLAQGQGVSPLHF
TRBV28	once	-	TRBJ1-1	TGTGCCAGCAGTTTATTCGTCAGCGAGTCAGCTTTCTTT	CASSLFVSESAFF
TRBV9	-	TRBD2	TRBJ2-7	TGTGCCAGCAGCCCCCGATTTAGCGGGATGGAGGGCTACGAGCAGTACTTC	CASSPRFSGMEGYEQYF
TRBV3-1/TRBV3-2	few	TRBD1	TRBJ1-6	TGTGCCAGCAGCCAAGATAGTACAGGGGGCGTACATAATTCACCCCTCCACTTT	CASSQDSTGGVHNSPLHF
TRBV28	few	TRBD2	TRBJ2-2	TGTGCCAGCAGTACACGCCCAGCGGGAGTATTGAACACCGGGGAGCTGTTTTTT	CASSTRPAGVLNTGELFF
TRBV20-1	few	TRBD2	TRBJ2-5	TGCAGTGCTAGGCGGGGGGAGACCCAGTACTTC	CSARRGETQYF
TRBV5-1	once	TRBD2	TRBJ2-1	TGCGCCAGCAGCAAAAGCGGGAGTGAGCAGTTCTTC	CASSKSGSEQFF
TRBV6-5	once	-	TRBJ1-3	TGTGCCAGCAGTTATCAGTTCTCTGGAAACACCATATATTTT	CASSYQFSGNTIYF
TRBV28	few	-	TRBJ1-1	TGTGCCAGCAGTTGGACGGCGACAGAGATAAACACTGAAGCTTTCTTT	CASSWTATEINTEAFF
TRBV2	-	-	TRBJ2-3	TGTGCCAGCAATCGGGACATAACAGATACGCAGTATTTT	CASNRDITDTQYF
TRBV7-3	-	-	TRBJ2-3	TGTGCCAGCAGCTTCGTCACAGATACGCAGTATTTT	CASSFVTDTQYF
TRBV19	-	TRBD1	TRBJ1-2	TGTGCCAGTAGTACGGTAGACAGGGACGGCTATGGCTACACCTTC	CASSTVDRDGYGYTF
TRBV28	-	-	TRBJ2-5	TGTGCCAGCAGTTTCAGGCACCAAGAGACCCAGTACTTC	CASSFRHQETQYF
TRBV28	-	-	TRBJ2-7	TGTGCCAGCAGTTCGCGGGCCTACGAGCAGTACTTC	CASSSRAYEQYF
TRBV2	-	-	TRBJ1-5	TGTGCCAGCAGTGAGCGAGGGTATAGCAATCAGCCCCAGCATTTT	CASSERGYSNQPQHF
TRBV19	-	TRBD1	TRBJ1-1	TGTGCCAGTAGTATACGCGACAGGGGAATTATGAACACTGAAGCTTTCTTT	CASSIRDRGIMNTEAFF
TRBV2	few	-	TRBJ1-6	TGTGCCAGCAGTGATCTCCCGGGGGGTCTTAGTTCACCCCTCCACTTT	CASSDLPGGLSSPLHF
TRBV28	-	-	TRBJ1-5	TGTGCCAGCAGTCCCTCGAGGGTGCCCCAGCATTTT	CASSPSRVPQHF
TRBV3-1/TRBV3-2	-	TRBD1	TRBJ2-7	TGTGCCAGCAGCCAAGTAGGGGGCGACTGGCTCTACGAGCAGTACTTC	CASSQVGGDWLYEQYF
TRBV18	-	-	TRBJ1-5	TGTGCCAGCTCACCACCTTCATCCCCGAGGGATCAGCCCCAGCATTTT	CASSPPSSPRDQPQHF
TRBV7-8	-	-	TRBJ2-3	TGTGCCAGCAGCTTAGTTGGGCTAGCTCCCGATACGCAGTATTTT	CASSLVGLAPDTQYF
TRBV6-1	-	-	TRBJ2-7	TGTGCCAGCAGTGAAGCCCCAGGGGCCTACGAGCAGTACTTC	CASSEAPGAYEQYF
TRBV18	-	-	TRBJ1-5	TGTGCCAGCTCACAAAGCAGGGAGGTTCAGCCCCAGCATTTT	CASSQSREVQPQHF
TRBV5-1	-	TRBD1	TRBJ1-2	TGCGCCAGCAGACAGGGGGAAGTTTATGGCTACACCTTC	CASRQGEVYGYTF
TRBV7-9	-	-	TRBJ1-2	TGTGCCAGCAGCTTCTGGGCCGGCCATGCTAACTATGGCTACACCTTC	CASSFWAGHANYGYTF
TRBV18	-	TRBD1	TRBJ1-4	TGTGCCAGCTCACTGGACAGGGGTGAAAAACTGTTTTTT	CASSLDRGEKLFF
TRBV11-2	-	TRBD1	TRBJ1-3	TGTGCCAGCAGCCTCTACAGGGGGCAGGCCATATATTTT	CASSLYRGQAIYF
TRBV6-5	-	TRBD1	TRBJ2-1	TGTGCCAGCACCCAGACAGGGGGCTCCTACAATGAGCAGTTCTTC	CASTQTGGSYNEQFF
TRBV27	-	TRBD1	TRBJ1-1	TGTGCCAGCAGAGAGAGAACAGGGGGCCTAAACACTGAAGCTTTCTTT	CASRERTGGLNTEAFF
TRBV29-1	-	TRBD1	TRBJ1-2	TGCAGCGTCGAAGGGGACAGAGAAGCTAACTATGGCTACACCTTC	CSVEGDREANYGYTF
TRBV6-5	-	-	TRBJ2-2	TGTGCCAGCAGTTACTCGGGGGGTACAGGGGAGCTGTTTTTT	CASSYSGGTGELFF